The 5 T cell receptor beta chains below come from one sample, sequenced in a study of regulatory T cells in long-lasting Graves disease. As for time point: newly diagnosed GD, antithyroid drugs for less than 3 months. The TCR library used RNA extracted from PBMCs. The authors built TCR beta libraries using iRepertoire HTBI primers and Arm-PCR of CDR3 regions. One entry per CDR3 protein results from TCRdb running MiXCR on the multiplex PCR reads. The sample has hundreds of thousands of distinct CDR3 sequences, around 17% seen once; the top ten hold under 20%. The same data also went into a second study, on T cells in Graves' hyperthyroidism and ophthalmopathy.

Here the sequenced sample was peripheral blood mononuclear cells (PBMCs), taken at new diagnosis, from a patient treated with antithyroid drugs. All receptors come from a woman between 25 and 40 years old with Graves disease.

The chain employs TRBV24-1 and TRBJ2-5, with D possibly TRBD2 on 6 matching bases. CDR1 is KGHDR, CDR2 SFDVKD, per germline. The V gene lost 11 bases and the J gene lost 5 bases, with 20 bases spanning the gap. CDR3 length: 14 residues. The CDR3 loop is CANGGERWWETQYF. In DNA, the CDR3 is TGTGCCAACGGAGGGGAACGTTGGTGGGAGACCCAGTACTTC.

This clonotype occurred a few times. This sequence joins TRBV13 and TRBJ1-6; unclear D gene. Trimming removed 0 bases at V and 14 bases at J, with 8 bases between. This CDR3 region has 12 residues. The germline V gene encodes CDR1 PRHDT and CDR2 FYEKMQ (reference sequence). The CDR3 DNA is TGTGCCAGCAGCTTAGGCCTGACGGCCCTCCACTTT. Its translation is CASSLGLTALHF.

This clonotype showed up just a few times. This rearrangement joins TRBV5-4 to TRBJ2-5; 10 positions agree with TRBD1. The CDR3 runs 13 residues. The germline gives CDR1 SGHNT, CDR2 YYREEE (reference sequence). V trimming: 5 bases; J trimming: 5 bases; junction bases outside the gene matches: 3. The CDR3: CASREGQGETQYF. CDR3 sequence (DNA): TGTGCCAGCAGGGAGGGACAGGGGGAGACCCAGTACTTC. Complete variable domain (other parts from reference TRBV5-4 and TRBJ2-5): ETGVTQSPTHLIKTRGQQVTLRCSSQSGHNTVSWYQQALGQGPQFIFQYYREEENGRGNFPPRFSGLQFPNYSSELNVNALELDDSALYLCASREGQGETQYFGPGTRLLVL.

This clonotype was counted a few times. This chain uses TRBV6-1 with TRBJ1-2; TRBD1 might be the D (5 bases). Trimming took off 1 base at V and 8 bases at J, with 11 bases between the two ends. This CDR3 is 13 amino acids long. Germline V gene data show CDR1 as MNHNS and CDR2 as SASEGT. CDR3 region: CASSEVEGRGYTF. CDR3 nucleotide sequence: TGTGCCAGCAGTGAAGTGGAGGGACGGGGCTACACCTTC.

The sample holds a few counts of this clonotype. J is TRBJ2-1 and V is TRBV5-1, with 9 positions matching TRBD2. The J segment lost 1 base and the V segment lost 5 bases, leaving 4 bases of the junction unmatched. Germline assignment: CDR1 SGHRS and CDR2 YFSETQ. The CDR3 is 15 residues long. DNA for the CDR3: TGCGCCAGCAGAGCTAGCGGGACGTCCTACAATGAGCAGTTCTTC. Translation: CASRASGTSYNEQFF. Full variable domain (missing parts from reference TRBV5-1 and TRBJ2-1): KAGVTQTPRYLIKTRGQQVTLSCSPISGHRSVSWYQQTPGQGLQFLFEYFSETQRNKGNFPGRFSGRQFSNSRSEMNVSTLELGDSALYLCASRASGTSYNEQFFGPGTRLTVL.